The present TCR beta chain was sequenced within a study of blood T cell repertoires in COVID-19. Across the study: COVID-19 samples from acute and convalescent phases originated in the United States, Italy and Spain. Sources were T cells, B-cell-depleted T cells, or PBMCs; the material itself was cDNA or gDNA.

Per the original methods: Reference gene primer amplification gave nucleated cell count estimates. TCRdb's copy holds only in-frame clones and misses some; the assay was immunoSEQ multiplex PCR. V and J calls and clone size are copied from that table; D and trimming were computed from the DNA. The table has roughly 70,000 clones, around nine tenths seen once. V dropped 4 bases and J dropped 4; count of bases not matched to a gene: 7. The CDR3 is 14 amino acids. Germline V gives CDR1 SGHTS, CDR2 YDEGEE. The TCR was taken from a man between 65 and 80 years old with acute or convalescent COVID-19. V usage is TRBV5-8 and J usage is TRBJ1-2; 7 bases align to TRBD1. The sample consisted of peripheral blood. This chain's CDR3 is CASSPGQARYGYTF. In DNA form, the CDR3 reads TGTGCCAGCAGCCCTGGACAGGCTCGCTATGGCTACACCTTC.